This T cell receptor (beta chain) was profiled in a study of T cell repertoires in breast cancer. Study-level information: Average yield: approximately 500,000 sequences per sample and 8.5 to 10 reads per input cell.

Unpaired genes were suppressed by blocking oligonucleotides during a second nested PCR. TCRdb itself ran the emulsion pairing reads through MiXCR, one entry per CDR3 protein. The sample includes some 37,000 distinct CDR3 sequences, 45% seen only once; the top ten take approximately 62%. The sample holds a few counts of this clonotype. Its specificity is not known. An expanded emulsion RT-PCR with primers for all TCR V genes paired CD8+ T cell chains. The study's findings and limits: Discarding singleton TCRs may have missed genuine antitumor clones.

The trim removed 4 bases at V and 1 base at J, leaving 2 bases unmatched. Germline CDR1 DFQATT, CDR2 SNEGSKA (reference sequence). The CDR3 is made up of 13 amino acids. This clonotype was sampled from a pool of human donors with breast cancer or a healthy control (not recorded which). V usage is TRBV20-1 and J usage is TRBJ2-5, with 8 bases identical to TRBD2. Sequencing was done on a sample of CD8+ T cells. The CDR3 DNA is TGCAGTGCTATCGGGGGGGTCCAAGAGACCCAGTACTTC. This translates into CSAIGGVQETQYF.